The rows below give T cell receptor beta chains drawn from one sample of a study of siplizumab effects on memory and regulatory T cells. Libraries were prepared by immunoSEQ multiplex PCR; TCRdb keeps only in-frame clonotypes and omits some of them. The repertoire holds roughly 100,000 clones, with 80% to 95% as singletons. Sequenced sample: CD8+ T cells sorted from blood. The receptors stem from a human donor in good health. CDR3s include the opening cysteine and the closing phenylalanine or tryptophan. The order of the fields is D gene, CDR3 length, J gene, clone size, V gene, CDR3 DNA, CDR3 protein. A D gene is named only where the DNA matches it firmly. The size field is filled for only some rows; it gives once, few, many or a size class.

D gene: TRBD2; CDR3 length: 15; J gene: TRBJ2-1; clone size: .; V gene: TRBV27; CDR3 DNA: TGTGCCAGCAGCCGAACTAGCGGAATCTACAATGAGCAGTTCTTC; CDR3 protein: CASSRTSGIYNEQFF
D gene: .; CDR3 length: 14; J gene: TRBJ2-2; clone size: .; V gene: TRBV27; CDR3 DNA: TGTGCCAGCAGTCCCAATCTTAACCTCGGGGAGCTGTTTTTT; CDR3 protein: CASSPNLNLGELFF
D gene: .; CDR3 length: 15; J gene: TRBJ1-5; clone size: .; V gene: TRBV2; CDR3 DNA: TGTGCCAGCAGTGAGGACACGGATAGCAATCAGCCCCAGCATTTT; CDR3 protein: CASSEDTDSNQPQHF
D gene: TRBD2; CDR3 length: 17; J gene: TRBJ2-1; clone size: .; V gene: TRBV7-3; CDR3 DNA: TGTGCCAGCAGCTTAACGGGGAAAGCGGGACTTTACAATGAGCAGTTCTTC; CDR3 protein: CASSLTGKAGLYNEQFF
D gene: TRBD2; CDR3 length: 19; J gene: TRBJ2-1; clone size: .; V gene: TRBV11-2; CDR3 DNA: TGTGCCAGCAGCCCCAGCGCGGATAGCGGGGGGGCCTCCTACAATGAGCAGTTCTTC; CDR3 protein: CASSPSADSGGASYNEQFF
D gene: .; CDR3 length: 15; J gene: TRBJ1-5; clone size: .; V gene: TRBV4-1; CDR3 DNA: TGCGCCAGCAGCCAAGCTCCCGGAGGCAATCAGCCCCAGCATTTT; CDR3 protein: CASSQAPGGNQPQHF
D gene: .; CDR3 length: 11; J gene: TRBJ2-1; clone size: once; V gene: TRBV5-1; CDR3 DNA: TGCGCCAGCAGCTCATACAATGAGCAGTTCTTC; CDR3 protein: CASSSYNEQFF
D gene: TRBD1; CDR3 length: 11; J gene: TRBJ1-1; clone size: .; V gene: TRBV19; CDR3 DNA: TGTGCCAGTCAGACAGGGGCTGAAGCTTTCTTT; CDR3 protein: CASQTGAEAFF
D gene: TRBD1; CDR3 length: 14; J gene: TRBJ2-3; clone size: .; V gene: TRBV27; CDR3 DNA: TGTGCCAGCAGTCTCCTACAGGGGGCTGAGACGCAGTATTTT; CDR3 protein: CASSLLQGAETQYF
D gene: .; CDR3 length: 15; J gene: TRBJ1-1; clone size: .; V gene: TRBV27; CDR3 DNA: TGTGCCAGCAGTTTATCAGGGGTCCCGAACACTGAAGCTTTCTTT; CDR3 protein: CASSLSGVPNTEAFF
D gene: .; CDR3 length: 13; J gene: TRBJ2-7; clone size: .; V gene: TRBV7-3; CDR3 DNA: TGTGCCAGCAGCTTAAACCCGGGCCCCGAGCAGTACTTC; CDR3 protein: CASSLNPGPEQYF
D gene: .; CDR3 length: 11; J gene: TRBJ2-1; clone size: .; V gene: TRBV4-3; CDR3 DNA: TGCGCCAGCAGCCATAACAATGAGCAGTTCTTC; CDR3 protein: CASSHNNEQFF
D gene: .; CDR3 length: 14; J gene: TRBJ1-1; clone size: .; V gene: TRBV5-1; CDR3 DNA: TGCGCCAGCAGCCCCGACAGGCCGAACACTGAAGCTTTCTTT; CDR3 protein: CASSPDRPNTEAFF
D gene: .; CDR3 length: 14; J gene: TRBJ2-7; clone size: .; V gene: TRBV27; CDR3 DNA: TGTGCCAGCAGTACGGCCGGGGGAAACTACGAGCAGTACTTC; CDR3 protein: CASSTAGGNYEQYF
D gene: TRBD1; CDR3 length: 16; J gene: TRBJ1-3; clone size: .; V gene: TRBV7-9; CDR3 DNA: TGTGCCAGCAGCCTGATGGACAGGGCCTCTGGAAACACCATATATTTT; CDR3 protein: CASSLMDRASGNTIYF
D gene: .; CDR3 length: 12; J gene: TRBJ1-4; clone size: .; V gene: TRBV10-2; CDR3 DNA: TGCGCCAGCAGTGCCGTTAATGAAAAACTGTTTTTT; CDR3 protein: CASSAVNEKLFF
D gene: TRBD1; CDR3 length: 14; J gene: TRBJ1-1; clone size: .; V gene: TRBV7-3; CDR3 DNA: TGTGCCAGCAGCGGACAGGGGGCGAACACTGAAGCTTTCTTT; CDR3 protein: CASSGQGANTEAFF
D gene: TRBD1; CDR3 length: 15; J gene: TRBJ1-6; clone size: once; V gene: TRBV5-4; CDR3 DNA: TGTGCCAGCAGCTTCCCGGGACAGGGCAGTTCACCCCTCCACTTT; CDR3 protein: CASSFPGQGSSPLHF
D gene: .; CDR3 length: 13; J gene: TRBJ2-1; clone size: .; V gene: TRBV7-8; CDR3 DNA: TGTGCCAGCAGCCTGGCCCGGGGCAATGAGCAGTTCTTC; CDR3 protein: CASSLARGNEQFF
D gene: TRBD1; CDR3 length: 17; J gene: TRBJ2-2; clone size: .; V gene: TRBV7-9; CDR3 DNA: TGTGCCAGCAGCGATGGTGCGGGGACAGGGAGCACCGGGGAGCTGTTTTTT; CDR3 protein: CASSDGAGTGSTGELFF
D gene: .; CDR3 length: 14; J gene: TRBJ1-1; clone size: .; V gene: TRBV7-9; CDR3 DNA: TGTGCCAGCAGCAGATTAAATCAGCACACTGAAGCTTTCTTT; CDR3 protein: CASSRLNQHTEAFF
D gene: .; CDR3 length: 15; J gene: TRBJ2-1; clone size: .; V gene: TRBV14; CDR3 DNA: TGTGCCAGCAGCCAAGTGTCTAGAAGGGGCAATGAGCAGTTCTTC; CDR3 protein: CASSQVSRRGNEQFF
D gene: .; CDR3 length: 14; J gene: TRBJ2-7; clone size: .; V gene: TRBV7-8; CDR3 DNA: TGTGCCAGCAGCTTATGGGACGGCTCCTACGAGCAGTACTTC; CDR3 protein: CASSLWDGSYEQYF
D gene: .; CDR3 length: 15; J gene: TRBJ2-3; clone size: .; V gene: TRBV5-8; CDR3 DNA: TGTGCCAGCAGCTTGGGACAGACTAGCACAGATACGCAGTATTTT; CDR3 protein: CASSLGQTSTDTQYF
D gene: .; CDR3 length: 17; J gene: TRBJ1-5; clone size: .; V gene: TRBV5-6; CDR3 DNA: TGTGCCAGCAGCCGGACGGAAGGGGAATGGGGCAATCAGCCCCAGCATTTT; CDR3 protein: CASSRTEGEWGNQPQHF
D gene: .; CDR3 length: 14; J gene: TRBJ1-2; clone size: .; V gene: TRBV13; CDR3 DNA: TGTGCCAGCAGCTTATCAGGGGCCAAGGATGGCTACACCTTC; CDR3 protein: CASSLSGAKDGYTF
D gene: .; CDR3 length: 15; J gene: TRBJ2-5; clone size: .; V gene: TRBV11-2; CDR3 DNA: TGTGCCAGCAGCCCGAATAGGGCAGGGCAAGAGACCCAGTACTTC; CDR3 protein: CASSPNRAGQETQYF
D gene: TRBD2; CDR3 length: 15; J gene: TRBJ2-5; clone size: .; V gene: TRBV11-3; CDR3 DNA: TGTGCCAGCAGCGCACTAGCGGGGGTCCAAGAGACCCAGTACTTC; CDR3 protein: CASSALAGVQETQYF
D gene: .; CDR3 length: 11; J gene: TRBJ2-5; clone size: few; V gene: TRBV19; CDR3 DNA: TGTGCCAGTAGCCTAGGGGGGACCCAGTACTTC; CDR3 protein: CASSLGGTQYF